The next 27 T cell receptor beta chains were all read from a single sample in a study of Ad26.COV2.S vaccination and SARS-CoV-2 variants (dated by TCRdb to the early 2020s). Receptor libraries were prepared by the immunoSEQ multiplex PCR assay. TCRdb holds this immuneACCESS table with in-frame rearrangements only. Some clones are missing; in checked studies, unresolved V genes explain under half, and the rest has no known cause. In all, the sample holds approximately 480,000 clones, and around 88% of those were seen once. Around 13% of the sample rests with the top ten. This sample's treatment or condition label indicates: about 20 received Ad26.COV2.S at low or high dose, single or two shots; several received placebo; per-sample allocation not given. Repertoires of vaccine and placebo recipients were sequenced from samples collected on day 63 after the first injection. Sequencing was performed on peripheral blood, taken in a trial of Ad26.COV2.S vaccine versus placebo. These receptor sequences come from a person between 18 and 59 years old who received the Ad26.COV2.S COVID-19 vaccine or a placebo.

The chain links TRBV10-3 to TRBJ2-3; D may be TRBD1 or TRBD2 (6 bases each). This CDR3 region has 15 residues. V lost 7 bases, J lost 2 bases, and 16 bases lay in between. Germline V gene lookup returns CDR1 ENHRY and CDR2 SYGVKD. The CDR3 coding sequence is TGTGCCATCACCTTAGGGGGGAGCTCCACAGATACGCAGTATTTT. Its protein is CAITLGGSSTDTQYF.

The DNA for the CDR3 is TGTGCCAGCAGTTACTCTCTGCGACAGGGTTTCGATCAGCCCCAGCATTTT. Amino acid sequence: CASSYSLRQGFDQPQHF. The rearrangement links TRBV6-2 or TRBV6-3 to TRBJ1-5; 7 bases are shared with TRBD1. V lost 0 bases to trimming and J lost 5 bases; unmatched junction nucleotides: 10. The CDR3 is 17 amino acids. Germline CDR1 reads MNHEY; CDR2 reads SVGEGT.

CDR3 sequence: CASSEGLALNYNEQFF. The CDR3 DNA is TGTGCCAGCAGCGAGGGACTAGCGCTCAATTACAATGAGCAGTTCTTC. V usage is TRBV5-6 and J usage is TRBJ2-1, with 10 positions matching TRBD2. V lost 4 bases to trimming and J lost 4 bases; unmatched junction nucleotides: 8. CDR1 SGHDT and CDR2 YYEEEE come from the germline V gene. The CDR3 spans 16 residues.

The CDR3 DNA reads TGTGCCAGCAGATTAGCGGGAGGGCCCGCCGAGCAGTACTTC. Amino acids: CASRLAGGPAEQYF. The V gene is TRBV28, the J gene TRBJ2-7, with 11 bases fitting TRBD2. This CDR3 has 14 amino acids. Germline lookup yields CDR1 MDHEN and CDR2 SYDVKM. J gave up 6 bases and V 6 bases, and 7 bases lay outside the gene matches.

The CDR3 reads CATRVAETQYF. CDR3 coding DNA: TGTGCCACCAGGGTCGCGGAGACCCAGTACTTC. This sequence joins TRBV15 and TRBJ2-5, with no clear D. CDR1 LNHNV and CDR2 YYDKDF come from the germline V gene (reference sequence). The CDR3 totals 11 residues. The germline V and J ends were trimmed by 6 bases and 5 bases, with 7 bases remaining between them.

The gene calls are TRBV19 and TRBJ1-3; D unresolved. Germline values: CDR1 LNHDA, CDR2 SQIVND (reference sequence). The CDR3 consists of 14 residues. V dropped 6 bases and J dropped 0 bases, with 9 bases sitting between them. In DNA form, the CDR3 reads TGTGCCAGTAGCTTATTGGGCTCTGGAAACACCATATATTTT. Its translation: CASSLLGSGNTIYF.

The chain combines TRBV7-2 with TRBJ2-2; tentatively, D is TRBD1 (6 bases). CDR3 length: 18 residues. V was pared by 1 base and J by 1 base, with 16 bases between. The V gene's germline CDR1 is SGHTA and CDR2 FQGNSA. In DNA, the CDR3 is TGTGCCAGCAGCTTAGGGGGGCGGACTTACTTGAACACCGGGGAGCTGTTTTTT. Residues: CASSLGGRTYLNTGELFF.

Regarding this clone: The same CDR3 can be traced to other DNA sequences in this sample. The CDR3: CASSLVAGPDTQYF. As DNA, the CDR3 is TGTGCCAGCAGCTTAGTGGCTGGACCGGATACGCAGTATTTT. The chain has TRBV7-2 and TRBJ2-3, with D uncertain. Trimming shortened V by 1 base and J by 6 bases, and 11 bases separated the two germline ends. Germline V gene data show CDR1 as SGHTA and CDR2 as FQGNSA. CDR3 length: 14 residues.

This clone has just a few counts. This chain's CDR3 is CASSEPTSGIYEQYF. DNA of the CDR3: TGTGCCAGCAGTGAGCCGACTAGCGGGATATACGAGCAGTACTTC. This sequence joins TRBV6-1 and TRBJ2-7; 11 nucleotides line up with TRBD2. The CDR3 extends over 15 amino acids. After removal of 3 bases from V and 4 bases from J, the junction contained 5 bases not matched to a gene. Germline loops: CDR1 MNHNS, CDR2 SASEGT.

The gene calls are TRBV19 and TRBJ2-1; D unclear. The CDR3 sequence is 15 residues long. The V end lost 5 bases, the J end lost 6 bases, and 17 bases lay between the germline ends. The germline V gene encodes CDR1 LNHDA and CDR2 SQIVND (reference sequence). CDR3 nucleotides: TGTGCCAGTAGTCTCGGCCCAGCCAATTCCAATGAGCAGTTCTTC. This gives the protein CASSLGPANSNEQFF.

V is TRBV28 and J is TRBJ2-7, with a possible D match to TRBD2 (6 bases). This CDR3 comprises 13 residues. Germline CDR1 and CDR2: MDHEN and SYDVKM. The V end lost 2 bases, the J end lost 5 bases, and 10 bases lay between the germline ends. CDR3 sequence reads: CASSLGTGDEQYF. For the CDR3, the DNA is TGTGCCAGCAGTTTAGGGACGGGAGACGAGCAGTACTTC.

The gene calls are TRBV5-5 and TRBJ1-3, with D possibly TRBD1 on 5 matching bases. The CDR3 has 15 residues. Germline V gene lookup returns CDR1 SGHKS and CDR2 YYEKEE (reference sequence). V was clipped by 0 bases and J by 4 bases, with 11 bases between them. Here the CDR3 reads CASSLDPGPGNTIYF. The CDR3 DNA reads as TGTGCCAGCAGCTTGGACCCGGGGCCCGGAAACACCATATATTTT. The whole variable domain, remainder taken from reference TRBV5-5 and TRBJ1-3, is DAGVTQSPTHLIKTRGQQVTLRCSPISGHKSVSWYQQVLGQGPQFIFQYYEKEERGRGNFPDRFSARQFPNYSSELNVNALLLGDSALYLCASSLDPGPGNTIYFGEGSWLTVV.

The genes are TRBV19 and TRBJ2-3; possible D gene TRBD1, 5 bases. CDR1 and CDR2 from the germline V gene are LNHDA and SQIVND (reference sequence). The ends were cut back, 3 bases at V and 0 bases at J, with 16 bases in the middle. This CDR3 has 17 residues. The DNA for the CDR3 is TGTGCCAGTAGTATGATAATGGGGCTGGGTAGCACAGATACGCAGTATTTT. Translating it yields CASSMIMGLGSTDTQYF.

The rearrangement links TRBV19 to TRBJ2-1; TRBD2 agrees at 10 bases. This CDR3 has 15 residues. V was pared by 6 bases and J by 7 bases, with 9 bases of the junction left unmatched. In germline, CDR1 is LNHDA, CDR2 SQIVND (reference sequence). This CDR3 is CASRPSGRARNEQFF. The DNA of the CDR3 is TGTGCCAGTAGACCAAGCGGGAGGGCCAGGAATGAGCAGTTCTTC.

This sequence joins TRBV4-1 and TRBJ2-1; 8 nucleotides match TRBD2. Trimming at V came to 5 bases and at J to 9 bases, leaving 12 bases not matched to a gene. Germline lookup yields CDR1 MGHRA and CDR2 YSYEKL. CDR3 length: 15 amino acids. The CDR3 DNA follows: TGCGCCAGCAGCGAAGCCGGGAGGGCCGTCGGTGAGCAGTTCTTC. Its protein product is CASSEAGRAVGEQFF.

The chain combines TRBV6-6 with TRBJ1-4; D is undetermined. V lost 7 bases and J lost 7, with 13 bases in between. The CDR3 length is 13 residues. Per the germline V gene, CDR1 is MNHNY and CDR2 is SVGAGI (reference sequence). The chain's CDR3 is CASTPGLGEKLFF. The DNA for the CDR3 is TGTGCCAGCACGCCAGGTCTCGGTGAAAAACTGTTTTTT.

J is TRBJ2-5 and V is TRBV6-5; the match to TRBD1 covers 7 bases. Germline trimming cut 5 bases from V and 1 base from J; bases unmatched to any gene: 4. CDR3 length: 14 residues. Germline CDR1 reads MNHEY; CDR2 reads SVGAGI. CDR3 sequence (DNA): TGTGCCAGCAGTCCACGGGACAGCCAAGAGACCCAGTACTTC. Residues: CASSPRDSQETQYF.

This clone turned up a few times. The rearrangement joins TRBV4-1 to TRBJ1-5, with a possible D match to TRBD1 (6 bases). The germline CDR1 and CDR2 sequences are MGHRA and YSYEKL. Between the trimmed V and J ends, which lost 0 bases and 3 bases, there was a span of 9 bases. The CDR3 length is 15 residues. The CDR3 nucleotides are TGCGCCAGCAGCCAAGAACAGGGTGTCAATCAGCCCCAGCATTTT. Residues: CASSQEQGVNQPQHF.

The CDR3: CASKSFLRDSYYTF. In DNA form, the CDR3 reads TGTGCCAGCAAATCTTTTCTTAGGGACAGTTACTACACCTTC. V gene TRBV21-1 combines with J gene TRBJ1-2; the table names TRBD1, a call not compared with the DNA. TRBV21-1 is shown as a pseudogene. CDR3 length equals 14 residues.

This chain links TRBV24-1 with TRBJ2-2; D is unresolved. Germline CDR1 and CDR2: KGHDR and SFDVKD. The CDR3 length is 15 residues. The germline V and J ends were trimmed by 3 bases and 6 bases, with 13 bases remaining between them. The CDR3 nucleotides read TGTGCCACCAGTGATCGACTGAGTTTGCCCGGGGAGCTGTTTTTT. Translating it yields CATSDRLSLPGELFF.

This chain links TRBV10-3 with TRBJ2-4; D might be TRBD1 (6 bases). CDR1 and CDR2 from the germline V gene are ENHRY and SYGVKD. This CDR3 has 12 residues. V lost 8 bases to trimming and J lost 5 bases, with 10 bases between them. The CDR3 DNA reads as TGTGCCATCGGCAGGACAGAAAACATTCAGTACTTC. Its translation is CAIGRTENIQYF.

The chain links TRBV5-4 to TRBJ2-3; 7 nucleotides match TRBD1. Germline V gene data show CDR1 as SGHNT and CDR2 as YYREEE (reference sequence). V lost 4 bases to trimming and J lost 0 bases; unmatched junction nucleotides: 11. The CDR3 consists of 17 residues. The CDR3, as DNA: TGTGCCAGCAGCCCCAAACCCCGACAGGGAAGCACAGATACGCAGTATTTT. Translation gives CASSPKPRQGSTDTQYF.

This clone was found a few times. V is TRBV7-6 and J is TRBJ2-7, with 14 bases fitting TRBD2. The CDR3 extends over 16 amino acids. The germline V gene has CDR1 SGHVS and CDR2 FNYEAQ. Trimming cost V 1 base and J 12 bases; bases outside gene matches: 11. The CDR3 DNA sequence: TGTGCCAGCAGCTTAGGACTAGCGGGAGGGTCTAACAAGTGGTACTTC. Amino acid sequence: CASSLGLAGGSNKWYF.

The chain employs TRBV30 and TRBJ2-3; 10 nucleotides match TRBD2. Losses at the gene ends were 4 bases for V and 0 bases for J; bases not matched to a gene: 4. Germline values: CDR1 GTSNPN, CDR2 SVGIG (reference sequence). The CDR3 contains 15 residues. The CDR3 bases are TGTGCCTGGACCGTTAGCGGGGGGAGCACAGATACGCAGTATTTT. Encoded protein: CAWTVSGGSTDTQYF. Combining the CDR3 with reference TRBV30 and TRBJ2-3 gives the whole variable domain SQTIHQWPATLVQPVGSPLSLECTVEGTSNPNLYWYRQAAGRGLQLLFYSVGIGQISSEVPQNLSASRPQDRQFILSSKKLLLSDSGFYLCAWTVSGGSTDTQYFGPGTRLTVL.

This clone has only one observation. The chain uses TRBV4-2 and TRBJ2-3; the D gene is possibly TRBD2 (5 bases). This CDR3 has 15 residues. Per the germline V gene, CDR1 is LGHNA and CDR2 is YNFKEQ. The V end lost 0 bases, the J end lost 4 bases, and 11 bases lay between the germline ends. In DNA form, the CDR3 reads TGTGCCAGCAGCCAAGAGGGGAGTTTGGCAGATACGCAGTATTTT. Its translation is CASSQEGSLADTQYF.

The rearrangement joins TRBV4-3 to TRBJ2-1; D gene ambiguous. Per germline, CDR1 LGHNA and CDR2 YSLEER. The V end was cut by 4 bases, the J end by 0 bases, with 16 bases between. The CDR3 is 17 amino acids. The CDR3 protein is CASSRNSKLTSYNEQFF. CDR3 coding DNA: TGCGCCAGCAGCCGGAACAGTAAACTCACCTCCTACAATGAGCAGTTCTTC.

This CDR3 reads CASSDPGTSVHEQFF. The CDR3 DNA reads as TGTGCCAGCAGCGACCCCGGGACTAGTGTCCATGAGCAGTTCTTC. V and J are TRBV25-1 and TRBJ2-1; 8 positions match TRBD2. The V segment lost 6 bases and the J segment 8 bases; nucleotides outside the gene matches: 12. Per the germline V gene, CDR1 is MGHDK and CDR2 is SYGVNS. The CDR3 is 15 amino acids. Based on the CDR3 plus reference TRBV25-1 and TRBJ2-1, the full variable domain is EADIYQTPRYLVIGTGKKITLECSQTMGHDKMYWYQQDPGMELHLIHYSYGVNSTEKGDLSSESTVSRIRTEHFPLTLESARPSHTSQYLCASSDPGTSVHEQFFGPGTRLTVL.